This T cell receptor (beta chain) derives from a study of T-cell memory formation after mild COVID-19. Study background: The study found TCR clusters largely donor specific. Whole-study results and caveats: Nothing confirmed that second-wave clones peaking on day 37 were specific for SARS-CoV-2. Pre-infection memory already had some responding clones, implying cross-reactive memory joined.

The CDR3 length is 13 residues. V was clipped by 2 bases and J by 3 bases, with 10 bases between them. Germline CDR1 is DFQATT and CDR2 is SNEGSKA (reference sequence). A 5'RACE reaction primed in the constant segment made cDNA libraries of TCR alpha and TCR beta, and these carried sample barcodes and UMIs. TCRdb re-called the 5' RACE reads with MiXCR, one entry per CDR3 protein. The sample has hundreds of thousands of distinct CDR3 sequences, 25% to 30% seen once. A remark on this clonotype: Its antigen is not identified.

The sample was PBMCs or a T cell subset sorted from them (not recorded which). The receptor was isolated from an adult woman who had mild COVID-19 (a few samples of this study predate the infection). Cell type and time point are not known. The chain has TRBV20-1 and TRBJ2-5; D is possibly TRBD2 (5 bases). Written as DNA, the CDR3 is TGCAGTGCTAGACCGCGGGTGAAAGAGACCCAGTACTTC. Translating it yields CSARPRVKETQYF.